Following are 5 T cell receptor beta chains from one sample sequenced in a study of cytomegalovirus exposure and HLA in healthy donors (dated by TCRdb to about 2017). Preparation of the library involved the immunoSEQ multiplex PCR assay. For the multiplex PCR, a mixture combining 60 forward primers for TCR Vbeta segments and 13 reverse primers for TCR Jbeta segments was used. In TCRdb, the immuneACCESS table is reduced to in-frame sequences with V and J assigned. These tables do not hold every clone; where another copy was compared, an unresolved V gene accounts for under half, and the others remain unexplained. The sample data list tens of thousands of clones, and 74% of these were observed just once. Of the sample, about 9.1% falls within the top ten clones. The source material was PBMCs. Every receptor here comes from a man between 40 and 49 years old in good health and CMV-seropositive.

The chain employs TRBV19 and TRBJ1-5; tentatively, D is TRBD1 (6 bases). V lost 4 bases to trimming and J lost 4 bases, with 14 bases between them. Germline CDR1 LNHDA, CDR2 SQIVND (reference sequence). This CDR3 contains 15 residues. CDR3 region: CASSNREMKNQPQHF. As DNA, the CDR3 is TGTGCCAGTAGTAACAGGGAAATGAAGAATCAGCCCCAGCATTTT.

This rearrangement joins TRBV6-5 to TRBJ2-1; D is unresolved. V lost 0 bases, J lost 6 bases, and 6 bases lay in between. Looked up from germline, CDR1 is MNHEY and CDR2 is SVGAGI. The CDR3 is made up of 13 amino acids. The CDR3 nucleotides are TGTGCCAGCAGTTACTCGAGCGCCAATGAGCAGTTCTTC. It translates to CASSYSSANEQFF.

As to this clone: In the same sample, other DNA sequences code for this CDR3. The V gene is TRBV18, the J gene TRBJ2-3; D possibly corresponds to TRBD2 (6 bases). The germline V gene has CDR1 KGHSH and CDR2 LQKENI. This CDR3 comprises 13 residues. Trimming shortened V by 3 bases and J by 3 bases, and 7 bases separated the two germline ends. Here the CDR3 reads CASSPRETDTQYF. CDR3 sequence (DNA): TGTGCCAGCTCACCTCGGGAGACAGATACGCAGTATTTT.

This clone was observed a few times. The rearrangement uses TRBV28 and TRBJ1-5, with D perhaps matching TRBD1 (6 bases). Per the germline V gene, CDR1 is MDHEN and CDR2 is SYDVKM. There are 14 residues in the CDR3. The V gene lost 2 bases and the J gene lost 3 bases, with 8 bases spanning the gap. The CDR3 here is CASSLPGANQPQHF. As DNA, the CDR3 is TGTGCCAGCAGTTTACCAGGGGCCAATCAGCCCCAGCATTTT.

In the case of this clone: A junction end diverges from the germline sequence, so it may reflect a read error. The chain has TRBV7-9 and TRBJ2-7; weak D call: TRBD2 (6 bases). The germline gives CDR1 SEHNR, CDR2 FQNEAQ (reference sequence). This CDR3 is 14 amino acids long. The DNA of the CDR3 is TGTTCCAGCAGCTCCAAGGGACTCTCCTACGAGCAGTACTTC. As protein: CSSSSKGLSYEQYF. Combining the CDR3 with reference TRBV7-9 and TRBJ2-7 gives the whole variable domain DTGVSQNPRHKITKRGQNVTFRCDPISEHNRLYWYRQTLGQGPEFLTYFQNEAQLEKSRLLSDRFSAERPKGSFSTLEIQRTEQGDSAMYLCSSSSKGLSYEQYFGPGTRLTVT.